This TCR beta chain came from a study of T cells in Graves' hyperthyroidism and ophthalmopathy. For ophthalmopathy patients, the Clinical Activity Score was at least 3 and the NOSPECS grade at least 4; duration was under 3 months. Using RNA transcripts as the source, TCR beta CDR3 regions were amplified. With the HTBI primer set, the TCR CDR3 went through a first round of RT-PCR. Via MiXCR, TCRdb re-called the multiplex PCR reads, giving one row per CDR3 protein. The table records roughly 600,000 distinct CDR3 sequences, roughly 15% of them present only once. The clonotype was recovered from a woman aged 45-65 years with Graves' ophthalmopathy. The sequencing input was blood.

The CDR3 spells CASSFTGHPGGAFF. DNA of the CDR3: TGTGCCAGCAGTTTCACGGGACACCCTGGTGGAGCTTTCTTT. The J gene is TRBJ1-1, the V gene TRBV28, with D perhaps TRBD1 (6 bases). The length of the CDR3 is 14 residues. V was shortened by 3 bases and J by 10 bases, with 18 bases between the two germline ends. Per germline, CDR1 MDHEN and CDR2 SYDVKM.